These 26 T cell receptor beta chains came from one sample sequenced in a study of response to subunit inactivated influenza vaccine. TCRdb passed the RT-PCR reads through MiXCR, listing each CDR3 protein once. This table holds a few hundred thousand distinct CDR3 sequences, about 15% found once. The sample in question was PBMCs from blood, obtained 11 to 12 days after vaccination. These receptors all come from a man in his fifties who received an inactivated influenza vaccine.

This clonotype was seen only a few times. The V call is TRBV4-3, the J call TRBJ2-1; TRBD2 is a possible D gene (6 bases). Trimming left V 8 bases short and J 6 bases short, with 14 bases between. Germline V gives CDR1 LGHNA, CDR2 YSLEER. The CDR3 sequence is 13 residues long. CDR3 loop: CASGKRGGNEQFF. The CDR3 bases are TGCGCCAGCGGGAAACGGGGAGGCAATGAGCAGTTCTTC.

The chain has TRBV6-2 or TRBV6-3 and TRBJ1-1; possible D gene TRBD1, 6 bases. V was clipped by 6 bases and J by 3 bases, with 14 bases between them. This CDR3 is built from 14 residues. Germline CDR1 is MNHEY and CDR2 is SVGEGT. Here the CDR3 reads CASRKTGYDTEAFF. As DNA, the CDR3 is TGTGCCAGCAGAAAAACAGGGTACGACACTGAAGCTTTCTTT.

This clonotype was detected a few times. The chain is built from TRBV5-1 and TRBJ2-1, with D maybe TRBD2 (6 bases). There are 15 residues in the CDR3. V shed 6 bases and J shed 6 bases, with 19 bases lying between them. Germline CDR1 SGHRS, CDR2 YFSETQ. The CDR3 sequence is CASTTGGGDGNEQFF. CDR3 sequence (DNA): TGCGCCAGCACCACAGGCGGCGGGGACGGCAATGAGCAGTTCTTC.

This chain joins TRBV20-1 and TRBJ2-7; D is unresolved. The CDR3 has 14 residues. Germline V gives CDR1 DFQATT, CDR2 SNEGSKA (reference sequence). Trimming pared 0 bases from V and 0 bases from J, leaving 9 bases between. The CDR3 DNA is TGCAGTGCTAGAGACGACGGGTACTCCTACGAGCAGTACTTC. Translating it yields CSARDDGYSYEQYF.

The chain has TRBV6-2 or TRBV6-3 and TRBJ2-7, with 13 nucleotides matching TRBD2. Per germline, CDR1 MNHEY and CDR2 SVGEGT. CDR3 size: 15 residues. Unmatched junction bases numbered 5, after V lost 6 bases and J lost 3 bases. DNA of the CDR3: TGTGCCAGCAGACGGACTAGCGGGGGTAGCTACGAGCAGTACTTC. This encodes CASRRTSGGSYEQYF.

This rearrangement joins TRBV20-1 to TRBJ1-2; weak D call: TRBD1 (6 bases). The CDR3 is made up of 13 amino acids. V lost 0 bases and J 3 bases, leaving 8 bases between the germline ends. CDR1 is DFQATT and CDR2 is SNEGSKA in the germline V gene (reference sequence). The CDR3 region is CSARDWTDYGYTF. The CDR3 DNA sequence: TGCAGTGCTAGAGATTGGACAGACTATGGCTACACCTTC.

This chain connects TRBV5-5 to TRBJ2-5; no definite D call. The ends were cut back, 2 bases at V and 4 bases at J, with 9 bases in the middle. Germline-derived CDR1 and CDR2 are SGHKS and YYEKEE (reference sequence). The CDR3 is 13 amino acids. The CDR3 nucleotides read TGTGCCAGCAGCTTCACAGACGGAGAGACCCAGTACTTC. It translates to CASSFTDGETQYF.

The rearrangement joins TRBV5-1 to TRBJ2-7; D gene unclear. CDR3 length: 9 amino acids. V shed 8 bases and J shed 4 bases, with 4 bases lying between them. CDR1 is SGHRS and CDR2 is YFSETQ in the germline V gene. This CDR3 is CARGYEQYF. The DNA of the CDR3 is TGCGCCAGGGGATACGAGCAGTACTTC.

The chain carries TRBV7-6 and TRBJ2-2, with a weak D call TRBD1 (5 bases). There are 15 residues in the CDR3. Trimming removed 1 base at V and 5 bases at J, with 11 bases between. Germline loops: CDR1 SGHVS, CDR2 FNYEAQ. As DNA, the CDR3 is TGTGCCAGCAGCTTAGGTGTAGGGGTAACCGGGGAGCTGTTTTTT. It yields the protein CASSLGVGVTGELFF.

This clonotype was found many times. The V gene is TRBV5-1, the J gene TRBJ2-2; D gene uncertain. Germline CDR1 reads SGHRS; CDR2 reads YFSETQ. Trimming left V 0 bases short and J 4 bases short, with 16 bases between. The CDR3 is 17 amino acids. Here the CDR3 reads CASSLDSAGVVTGELFF. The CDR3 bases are TGCGCCAGCAGCTTGGACTCCGCCGGCGTTGTCACCGGGGAGCTGTTTTTT.

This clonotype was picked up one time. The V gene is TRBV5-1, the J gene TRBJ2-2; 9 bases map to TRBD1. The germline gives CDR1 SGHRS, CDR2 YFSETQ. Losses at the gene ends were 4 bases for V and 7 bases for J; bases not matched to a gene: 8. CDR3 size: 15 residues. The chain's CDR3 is CASSPMGQGNGELFF. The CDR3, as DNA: TGCGCCAGCAGCCCGATGGGACAGGGCAACGGGGAGCTGTTTTTT.

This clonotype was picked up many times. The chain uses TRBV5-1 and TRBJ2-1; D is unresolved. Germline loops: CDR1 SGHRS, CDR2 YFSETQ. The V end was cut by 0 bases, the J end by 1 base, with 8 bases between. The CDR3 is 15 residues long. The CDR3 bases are TGCGCCAGCAGCTTGGGAGGCGCATCCTACAATGAGCAGTTCTTC. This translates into CASSLGGASYNEQFF.

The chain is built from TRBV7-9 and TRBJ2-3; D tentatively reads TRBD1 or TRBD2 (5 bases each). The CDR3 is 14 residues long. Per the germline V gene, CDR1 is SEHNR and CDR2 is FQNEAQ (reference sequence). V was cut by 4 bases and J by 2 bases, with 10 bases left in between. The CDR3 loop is CASSWDRATDTQYF. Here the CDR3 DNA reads TGTGCCAGCAGCTGGGACCGAGCCACAGATACGCAGTATTTT.

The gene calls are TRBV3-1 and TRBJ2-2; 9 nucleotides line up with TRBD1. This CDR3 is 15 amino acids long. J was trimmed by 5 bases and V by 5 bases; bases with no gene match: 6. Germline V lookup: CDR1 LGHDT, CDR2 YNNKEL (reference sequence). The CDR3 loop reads CASSMGQGRTGELFF. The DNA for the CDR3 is TGTGCCAGCAGCATGGGACAGGGTCGGACCGGGGAGCTGTTTTTT.

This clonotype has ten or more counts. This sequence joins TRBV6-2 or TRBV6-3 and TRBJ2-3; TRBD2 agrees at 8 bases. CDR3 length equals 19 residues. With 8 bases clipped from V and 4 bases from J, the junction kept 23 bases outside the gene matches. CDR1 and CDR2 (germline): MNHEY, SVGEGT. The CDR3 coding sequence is TGTGCCAGCTGGGGACCAGTTACAACGGGCACTAGCGGCCCAGATACGCAGTATTTT. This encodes CASWGPVTTGTSGPDTQYF.

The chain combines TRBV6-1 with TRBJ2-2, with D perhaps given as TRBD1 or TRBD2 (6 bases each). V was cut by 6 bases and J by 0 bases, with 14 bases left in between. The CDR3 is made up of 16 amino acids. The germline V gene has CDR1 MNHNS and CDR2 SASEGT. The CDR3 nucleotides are TGTGCCAGCAGCCACTTCGGGGGCGCGAACACCGGGGAGCTGTTTTTT. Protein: CASSHFGGANTGELFF.

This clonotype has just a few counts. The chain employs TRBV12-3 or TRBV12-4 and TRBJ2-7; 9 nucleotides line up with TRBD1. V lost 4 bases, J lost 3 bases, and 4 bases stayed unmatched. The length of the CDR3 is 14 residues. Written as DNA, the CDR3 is TGTGCCAGCAGTTGGGGACAGGGCATCTACGAGCAGTACTTC. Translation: CASSWGQGIYEQYF.

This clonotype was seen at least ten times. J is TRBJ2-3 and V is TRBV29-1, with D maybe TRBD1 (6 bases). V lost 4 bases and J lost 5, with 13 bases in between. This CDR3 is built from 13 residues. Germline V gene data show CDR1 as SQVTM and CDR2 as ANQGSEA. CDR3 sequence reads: CSVVSGTRDTQYF. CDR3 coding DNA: TGCAGCGTTGTGTCAGGGACAAGAGATACGCAGTATTTT.

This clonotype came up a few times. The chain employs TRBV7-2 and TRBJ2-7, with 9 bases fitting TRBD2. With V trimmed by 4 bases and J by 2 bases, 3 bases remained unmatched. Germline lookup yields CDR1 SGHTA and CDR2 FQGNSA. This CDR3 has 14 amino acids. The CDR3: CASSSSGMAYEQYF. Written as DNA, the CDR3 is TGTGCCAGCAGCTCTAGCGGGATGGCCTACGAGCAGTACTTC. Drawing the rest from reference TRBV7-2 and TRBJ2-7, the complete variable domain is GAGVSQSPSNKVTEKGKDVELRCDPISGHTALYWYRQSLGQGLEFLIYFQGNSAPDKSGLPSDRFSAERTGGSVSTLTIQRTQQEDSAVYLCASSSSGMAYEQYFGPGTRLTVT.

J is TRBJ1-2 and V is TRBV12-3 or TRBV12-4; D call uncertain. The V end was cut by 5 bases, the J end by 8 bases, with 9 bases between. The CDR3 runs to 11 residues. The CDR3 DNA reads TGTGCCAGCAGTGAGACTGGGGGCTACACCTTC. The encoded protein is CASSETGGYTF.

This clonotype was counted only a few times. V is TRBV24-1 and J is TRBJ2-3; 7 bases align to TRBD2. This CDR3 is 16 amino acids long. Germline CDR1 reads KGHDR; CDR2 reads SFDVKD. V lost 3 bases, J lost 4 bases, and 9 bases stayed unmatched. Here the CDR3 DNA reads TGTGCCACCAGTGATGACGCCAGAACTAGCGCAGATACGCAGTATTTT. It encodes CATSDDARTSADTQYF.

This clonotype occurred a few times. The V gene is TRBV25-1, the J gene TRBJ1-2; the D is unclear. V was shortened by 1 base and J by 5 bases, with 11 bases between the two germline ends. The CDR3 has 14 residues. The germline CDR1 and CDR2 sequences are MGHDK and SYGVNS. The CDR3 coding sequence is TGTGCCAGCAGTGAATTTAACCCCCTGTATGGCTACACCTTC. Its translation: CASSEFNPLYGYTF.

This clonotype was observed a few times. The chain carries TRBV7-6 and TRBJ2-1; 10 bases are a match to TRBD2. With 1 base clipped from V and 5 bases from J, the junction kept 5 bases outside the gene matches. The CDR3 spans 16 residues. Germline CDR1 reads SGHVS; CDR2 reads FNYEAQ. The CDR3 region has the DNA TGTGCCAGCAGCTTAGAGTCCGGGACTAGCGACAATGAGCAGTTCTTC. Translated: CASSLESGTSDNEQFF.

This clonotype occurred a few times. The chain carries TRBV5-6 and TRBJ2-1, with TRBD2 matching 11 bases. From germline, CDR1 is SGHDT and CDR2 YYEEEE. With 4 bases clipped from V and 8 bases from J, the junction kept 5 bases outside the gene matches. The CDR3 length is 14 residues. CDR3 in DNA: TGTGCCAGCAGCCTACCGGGACTAGCGGATGAGCAGTTCTTC. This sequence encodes CASSLPGLADEQFF.

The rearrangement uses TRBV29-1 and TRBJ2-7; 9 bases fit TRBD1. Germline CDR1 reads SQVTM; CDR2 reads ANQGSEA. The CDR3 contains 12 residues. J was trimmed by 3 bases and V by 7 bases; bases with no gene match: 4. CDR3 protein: CSALGQGYEQYF. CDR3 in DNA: TGCAGCGCCCTGGGACAGGGCTACGAGCAGTACTTC.

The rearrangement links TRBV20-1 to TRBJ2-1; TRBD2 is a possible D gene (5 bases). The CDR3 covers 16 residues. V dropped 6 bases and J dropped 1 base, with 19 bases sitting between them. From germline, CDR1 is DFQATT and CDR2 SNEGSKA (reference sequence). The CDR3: CSARNPEGGSYNEQFF. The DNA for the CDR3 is TGCAGTGCCAGGAACCCCGAGGGCGGGTCCTACAATGAGCAGTTCTTC.